The present entry profiles one T cell receptor beta chain with its context. The data belong to a study of T cell clonotyping in hematopoietic cell transplantation. Using immunoSEQ multiplex PCR, the repertoire was profiled, and TCRdb retains in-frame clones only, with some absent. The sample consists of about 13,000 clones, approximately 92% of them appearing once. CDR1 SGDLS and CDR2 YYNGEE come from the germline V gene. The CDR3 runs to 14 residues. V gave up 7 bases and J gave up 0 bases; unmatched junction bases: 2. This TCR was sampled from a female patient aged 50 to 60 who had an allogeneic stem cell transplant from an unrelated donor, so the T cells may come from the graft donor. Some clones in this sample may be carry-over from other donors' samples. The specimen was PBMCs, collected 100 days after allogeneic stem cell transplant. The chain has TRBV9 and TRBJ2-3; 10 bases are a match to TRBD1. CDR3: CASGQGGSTDTQYF. The CDR3 bases are TGTGCCAGCGGACAGGGGGGTAGCACAGATACGCAGTATTTT. Looking up the rest from reference TRBV9 and TRBJ2-3 gives the full variable domain: DSGVTQTPKHLITATGQRVTLRCSPRSGDLSVYWYQQSLDQGLQFLIQYYNGEERAKGNILERFSAQQFPDLHSELNLSSLELGDSALYFCASGQGGSTDTQYFGPGTRLTVL.